This TCR beta chain was sequenced for a study of low-dose radiotherapy and immunotherapy resistance in tumors. The CDR3 covers 15 residues. CDR1 and CDR2 (germline): SGHAT, FQDESV (reference sequence). Deletions cut 5 bases from V and 4 bases from J, with 14 bases between. TRAV- and TRBV-specific primers, spanning alpha and beta chains, primed first-strand cDNA. The authors amplified TCRs for approximately 20 PCR cycles with a constant-region primer and a V-primer adapter. MiXCR, applied by TCRdb to the reads, yields one record per CDR3 protein. This table has tens of thousands of distinct CDR3 sequences, 20% to 25% appearing once. The time point was: after trial treatment. Regarding treatment: LDRT plus nivolumab, ipilimumab, low-dose cyclophosphamide and aspirin (RACIN trial). There are many counts of this clonotype.

The input for sequencing was PBMCs, taken after low-dose radiotherapy plus immunotherapy. This chain uses TRBV11-1 with TRBJ2-2; D is undetermined. The TCR sequence derives from a female donor with ovarian cancer. The CDR3, as DNA: TGTGCCAGCAGCACCCGCCTAGTTGGCACCGGGGAGCTGTTTTTT. The encoded protein is CASSTRLVGTGELFF.